These 8 T cell receptor beta chains were all obtained from the same sample, sequenced in a study of healthy donors' naive CD4 and CD8 T cells. A linear amplification protocol produced the TCR libraries from around 0.55 ug of total RNA. A single record per CDR3 protein comes from TCRdb applying MiXCR to the reads. The sample contains 200,000 or so distinct CDR3 sequences, over 60% of which appear only once. Material for sequencing was naive CD4+ and CD8+ T cells sorted from blood, pooled from several donors. The receptors originated from a pool of human donors in good health; the sample pools cells from several healthy donors.

This clonotype has a handful of counts. This chain links TRBV29-1 with TRBJ1-1; D is uncertain. Germline V gene data show CDR1 as SQVTM and CDR2 as ANQGSEA. The CDR3 has 13 residues. V was clipped by 5 bases and J by 0 bases, with 10 bases between them. CDR3 DNA sequence: TGCAGCGTTTCGACTGGGGTGAACACTGAAGCTTTCTTT. Translated, it gives CSVSTGVNTEAFF.

Only a few counts were recorded for this clonotype. This chain uses TRBV15 with TRBJ2-7, with D perhaps TRBD1 (6 bases). The CDR3 runs to 12 residues. Germline CDR1 LNHNV, CDR2 YYDKDF (reference sequence). DNA for the CDR3: TGTGTGGGGGCACGCAACCCCTACGAGCAGTACTTC. Residues: CVGARNPYEQYF.

This clonotype has only one observation. The chain recombines TRBV6-5 with TRBJ1-5; D is unclear. Germline V CDR1 and CDR2: MNHEY, SVGAGI. The CDR3 extends over 13 amino acids. Trimming stripped 2 bases from V and 6 bases from J, with 8 bases between. CDR3 residues: CASSYDGIQPQHF. CDR3 nucleotides: TGTGCCAGCAGTTACGATGGTATTCAGCCCCAGCATTTT.

The genes are TRBV6-6 and TRBJ1-2; the D gene is possibly TRBD1 (6 bases). The ends were cut back, 7 bases at V and 6 bases at J, with 18 bases in the middle. This CDR3 region has 14 residues. Germline lookup yields CDR1 MNHNY and CDR2 SVGAGI (reference sequence). The chain's CDR3 is CASIPTGLLHGYTF. CDR3 sequence (DNA): TGTGCCAGCATCCCCACAGGGCTACTTCATGGCTACACCTTC.

The chain links TRBV27 to TRBJ2-5, with 11 bases fitting TRBD2. The CDR3 spans 15 residues. J lost 5 bases, V lost 8 bases, and 10 bases had no gene match. Germline assignment: CDR1 MNHEY and CDR2 SMNVEV (reference sequence). CDR3 nucleotides: TGTGCCAGCTTGGGTAGCGGGAGGGTTGGGGAGACCCAGTACTTC. It translates to CASLGSGRVGETQYF.

The genes are TRBV29-1 and TRBJ1-4; D gene uncertain. This CDR3 region has 11 residues. Trimming cost V 4 bases and J 12 bases, with 12 bases left between them. Germline V gene lookup returns CDR1 SQVTM and CDR2 ANQGSEA. CDR3 in amino acids: CSVAAGMELFF. CDR3 coding DNA: TGCAGCGTTGCGGCGGGAATGGAACTGTTTTTT.

This clonotype was seen once. The chain links TRBV5-1 to TRBJ2-3, with 8 bases identical to TRBD2. With 2 bases clipped from V and 4 bases from J, the junction kept 18 bases outside the gene matches. The V gene's germline CDR1 is SGHRS and CDR2 YFSETQ. CDR3 length: 19 residues. The CDR3 DNA is TGCGCCAGCAGCTTTATCCCTCTTAACGGGAGGGGAGGTCCAGATACGCAGTATTTT. Translated: CASSFIPLNGRGGPDTQYF. The variable domain in full, completed from reference TRBV5-1 and TRBJ2-3, reads KAGVTQTPRYLIKTRGQQVTLSCSPISGHRSVSWYQQTPGQGLQFLFEYFSETQRNKGNFPGRFSGRQFSNSRSEMNVSTLELGDSALYLCASSFIPLNGRGGPDTQYFGPGTRLTVL.

The rearrangement joins TRBV29-1 to TRBJ2-1, with 7 bases fitting TRBD1. J lost 8 bases, V lost 8 bases, and 15 bases had no gene match. Germline V CDR1 and CDR2: SQVTM, ANQGSEA. The CDR3 sequence is 14 residues long. This chain's CDR3 is CSLSDRVGGDEQFF. DNA for the CDR3: TGCAGCTTATCCGACAGGGTGGGCGGCGATGAGCAGTTCTTC.